This T cell receptor beta chain was recovered during a study of Ad26.COV2.S vaccination and SARS-CoV-2 variants. At the level of the study: Donor joined the COV1001 Ad26.COV2.S trial arm. Into the muscle, Ad26.COV2.S was dosed once or twice, 56 days apart.

Specified treatment: around 19 received Ad26.COV2.S at low or high dose, single or two shots; roughly five received placebo; per-sample allocation not given. Specimens were obtained on day 63 following the first vaccine or placebo injection. The shot given was an Ad26 vector that makes Wuhan-strain SARS-CoV-2 spike. A single count supports this clone. The CDR3 contains 16 residues. Germline V gene sequence: CDR1 MGHRA, CDR2 YSYEKL. V lost 1 base, J lost 8 bases, and 9 bases stayed unmatched. The data were produced by immunoSEQ multiplex PCR, yet TCRdb's version contains in-frame clones alone and is incomplete. The repertoire includes approximately 280,000 clones, around 87% of them detected once, and about 3.5% sits in the top ten.

Sample: peripheral blood, taken in a trial of Ad26.COV2.S vaccine versus placebo. This sequence originates from a person between 18 and 60 years old who received the Ad26.COV2.S COVID-19 vaccine or a placebo. The rearrangement links TRBV4-1 to TRBJ2-1, with TRBD2 identical over 9 bases. Here the CDR3 DNA reads TGCGCCAGCAGCCAAGGGGGAGCGGGGGGCAGCGATGAGCAGTTCTTC. Protein: CASSQGGAGGSDEQFF.